This entry features one TCR beta chain sequence. These data originate in a study of blood T cell repertoires in COVID-19. About the study: Collection of acute and convalescent COVID-19 samples took place in the United States, Italy and Spain. Sources were T cells, B-cell-depleted T cells, or PBMCs; the material itself was cDNA or gDNA.

The CDR3 is 18 residues long. V gave up 2 bases and J gave up 4 bases; unmatched junction bases: 15. CDR1 and CDR2 from the germline V gene are ENHRY and SYGVKD. Original handling: Estimates of nucleated cell counts were drawn from the amplification of reference gene primers. TCRdb's table, derived via immunoSEQ multiplex PCR, lists solely in-frame clones and lacks some. Clone size and V and J calls were adopted from that table, with D and trimming inferred from the DNA. The sample lists 350,000 to 450,000 clones, 85% seen once, with around 3.4% in the top ten. The sequenced sample was peripheral blood. This sequence joins TRBV10-3 and TRBJ1-1, with 8 positions matching TRBD1. This TCR was sampled from a woman under 30 with acute or convalescent COVID-19. CDR3 region: CAISETLNTGGGSTEAFF. In DNA, the CDR3 is TGTGCCATCAGTGAGACCCTAAACACAGGGGGAGGGAGCACTGAAGCTTTCTTT.